The 18 T cell receptor beta chains below come from one sample, sequenced in a study of blood T cell repertoires in COVID-19. Produced via immunoSEQ multiplex PCR; TCRdb's table is partial and in-frame only. Among about 100,000 clones, roughly four fifths were seen once, and the ten largest hold less than 6%. The sequencing sample was made of peripheral blood. Receptors were obtained from a man older than 75 with COVID-19, enrolled during active disease.

This chain uses TRBV14 with TRBJ1-1; 12 nucleotides agree with TRBD1. The ends lost 4 bases at V and 1 base at J; junction bases unmatched: 1. The germline V gene encodes CDR1 SGHDN and CDR2 FVKESK. The CDR3 extends over 15 amino acids. DNA for the CDR3: TGTGCCAGCAGCCCGGGACAGGGGGCGAACACTGAAGCTTTCTTT. Amino acid sequence: CASSPGQGANTEAFF.

There are a few counts of this clone. The chain couples TRBV25-1 to TRBJ1-6; possible D gene TRBD1, 5 bases. The CDR3 contains 15 residues. Per germline, CDR1 MGHDK and CDR2 SYGVNS. The germline V and J ends were trimmed by 1 base and 6 bases, with 10 bases remaining between them. CDR3 DNA: TGTGCCAGCAGTGAATGGGGGGTTGCTAATTCACCCCTCCACTTT. Translation gives CASSEWGVANSPLHF.

This clone was observed a few times. J is TRBJ1-1 and V is TRBV27; possible D gene TRBD1, 5 bases. The CDR3 has 13 amino acids. V lost 6 bases and J 5 bases, leaving 13 bases between the germline ends. Germline-derived CDR1 and CDR2 are MNHEY and SMNVEV (reference sequence). CDR3 residues: CASREAGVTEAFF. The CDR3 DNA reads as TGTGCCAGCAGAGAGGCGGGGGTTACTGAAGCTTTCTTT.

This clone was counted once. This chain links TRBV7-2 with TRBJ2-2; D not certain. This CDR3 has 12 amino acids. The V gene lost 3 bases and the J gene lost 6 bases, with 5 bases spanning the gap. In germline, CDR1 is SGHTA, CDR2 FQGNSA. The CDR3 region has the DNA TGTGCCAGCAGCTTCCTAGCCGGGGAGCTGTTTTTT. This translates into CASSFLAGELFF. Using reference TRBV7-2 and TRBJ2-2 for the parts outside the CDR3, the full variable domain is GAGVSQSPSNKVTEKGKDVELRCDPISGHTALYWYRQSLGQGLEFLIYFQGNSAPDKSGLPSDRFSAERTGGSVSTLTIQRTQQEDSAVYLCASSFLAGELFFGEGSRLTVL.

This rearrangement joins TRBV3-1 (or the pseudogene TRBV3-2) to TRBJ1-1; 7 positions match TRBD1. After removal of 3 bases from V and 3 bases from J, the junction contained 1 base not matched to a gene. The CDR3 runs to 13 residues. Germline V lookup: CDR1 LGHDT, CDR2 YNNKEL (reference sequence). CDR3 DNA: TGTGCCAGCAGCCAGACAGGGTACACTGAAGCTTTCTTT. Translation: CASSQTGYTEAFF.

The V gene is TRBV9, the J gene TRBJ2-4; 7 bases line up with TRBD2. The V segment lost 5 bases and the J segment 6 bases; nucleotides outside the gene matches: 5. The CDR3 totals 13 residues. Germline V gene data show CDR1 as SGDLS and CDR2 as YYNGEE. The CDR3 region has the DNA TGTGCCAGCAGGCCGGGGGAGGGAAACATTCAGTACTTC. This codes for CASRPGEGNIQYF.

V and J are TRBV7-2 and TRBJ2-2; D gene uncertain. Germline CDR1 and CDR2: SGHTA and FQGNSA. Deletions cut 0 bases from V and 0 bases from J, with 8 bases between. This CDR3 is built from 16 residues. CDR3 loop: CASSLALQTNTGELFF. The DNA for the CDR3 is TGTGCCAGCAGCTTAGCGCTCCAGACGAACACCGGGGAGCTGTTTTTT.

This CDR3 is CASSLTGNYEQYF. CDR3 bases: TGTGCCAGCAGCTTGACAGGGAACTACGAGCAGTACTTC. The J gene is TRBJ2-7, the V gene TRBV5-6; TRBD1 is a possible D gene (6 bases). V lost 1 base to trimming and J lost 3 bases, with 8 bases between them. The germline gives CDR1 SGHDT, CDR2 YYEEEE. The CDR3 runs to 13 residues. Variable domain in full (rest from reference TRBV5-6 and TRBJ2-7): DAGVTQSPTHLIKTRGQQVTLRCSPKSGHDTVSWYQQALGQGPQFIFQYYEEEERQRGNFPDRFSGHQFPNYSSELNVNALLLGDSALYLCASSLTGNYEQYFGPGTRLTVT.

This CDR3 reads CASSYSDRGLYEQYF. The DNA for the CDR3 is TGTGCCAGCAGTTACTCGGACAGGGGGCTATACGAGCAGTACTTC. This chain joins TRBV6-5 and TRBJ2-7, with TRBD1 identical over 11 bases. CDR3 size: 15 residues. Germline V gives CDR1 MNHEY, CDR2 SVGAGI. V lost 0 bases, J lost 4 bases, and 2 bases stayed unmatched.

The V and J genes are TRBV6-2 or TRBV6-3 and TRBJ2-5; D is undetermined. CDR1 is MNHEY, CDR2 SVGEGT, per germline. Trimming removed 6 bases from V and 5 bases from J, with 16 bases in between. There are 14 residues in the CDR3. CDR3 nucleotide sequence: TGTGCCAGCAGCCCGAACGGTTCGCGGGAGACCCAGTACTTC. Amino acid sequence: CASSPNGSRETQYF.

This chain links TRBV6-2 or TRBV6-3 with TRBJ2-2, with TRBD1 matching over 10 bases. This CDR3 has 16 amino acids. Trimming removed 5 bases from V and 5 bases from J; junction bases left unmatched: 8. Germline CDR1 MNHEY, CDR2 SVGEGT. The CDR3 spells CASSRQGARGTGELFF. Written as DNA, the CDR3 is TGTGCCAGCAGTCGACAGGGGGCAAGAGGGACCGGGGAGCTGTTTTTT.

The chain combines TRBV19 with TRBJ2-3, with D uncertain. Germline V gives CDR1 LNHDA, CDR2 SQIVND (reference sequence). The ends were cut back, 5 bases at V and 5 bases at J, with 17 bases in the middle. The CDR3 runs to 15 residues. CDR3 nucleotides: TGTGCCAGTAGTCGGCCGGAGCCGGGTGTAGATACGCAGTATTTT. Protein product: CASSRPEPGVDTQYF.

The count of this clone is one. The chain joins TRBV5-4 to TRBJ2-3, with 7 nucleotides matching TRBD1. V dropped 0 bases and J dropped 6; count of bases not matched to a gene: 1. CDR3 length equals 13 residues. Germline loops: CDR1 SGHNT, CDR2 YYREEE (reference sequence). For the CDR3, the DNA is TGTGCCAGCAGCTTGGTACAGGGGGATACGCAGTATTTT. It translates to CASSLVQGDTQYF.

This sequence joins TRBV5-1 and TRBJ2-2, with 8 bases that match TRBD2. Germline assignment: CDR1 SGHRS and CDR2 YFSETQ. The V segment lost 1 base and the J segment 7 bases; nucleotides outside the gene matches: 9. The CDR3 loop spans 16 amino acids. As DNA, the CDR3 is TGCGCCAGCAGCTTGCTTCCTAGCGGGCTGGGCGGGGAGCTGTTTTTT. Translated, it gives CASSLLPSGLGGELFF. The full variable domain, in which reference TRBV5-1 and TRBJ2-2 provide the parts outside the CDR3, is KAGVTQTPRYLIKTRGQQVTLSCSPISGHRSVSWYQQTPGQGLQFLFEYFSETQRNKGNFPGRFSGRQFSNSRSEMNVSTLELGDSALYLCASSLLPSGLGGELFFGEGSRLTVL.

V and J are TRBV29-1 and TRBJ2-6; D might be TRBD1 (5 bases). The CDR3 sequence is 14 residues long. Germline loops: CDR1 SQVTM, CDR2 ANQGSEA. Trimming took 4 bases from V and 4 from J, leaving 11 bases between them. CDR3 sequence reads: CSVVGVDGANVLTF. DNA of the CDR3: TGCAGCGTTGTAGGGGTGGACGGGGCCAACGTCCTGACTTTC.

The chain carries TRBV19 and TRBJ1-1; TRBD1 aligns across 9 bases. The germline V gene has CDR1 LNHDA and CDR2 SQIVND (reference sequence). This CDR3 has 13 residues. Unmatched junction bases numbered 4, after V lost 8 bases and J lost 3 bases. CDR3 region: CASEGQGYTEAFF. The CDR3 coding sequence is TGTGCCAGTGAGGGACAGGGTTACACTGAAGCTTTCTTT.

This clone was counted only a few times. The chain uses TRBV5-5 and TRBJ2-7; tentative D call: TRBD1 (6 bases). The CDR3 length is 14 residues. Germline CDR1 SGHKS, CDR2 YYEKEE (reference sequence). Trimming left V 4 bases short and J 0 bases short, with 11 bases between. The CDR3 reads CASSVTGFSYEQYF. Here the CDR3 DNA reads TGTGCCAGCAGCGTAACAGGGTTCTCCTACGAGCAGTACTTC.

The V call is TRBV9, the J call TRBJ1-4; D unresolved. Trimming removed 3 bases from V and 0 bases from J, with 6 bases in between. Germline V gives CDR1 SGDLS, CDR2 YYNGEE. This CDR3 has 14 amino acids. The CDR3 here is CASSATATNEKLFF. DNA for the CDR3: TGTGCCAGCAGCGCCACGGCAACTAATGAAAAACTGTTTTTT. The whole variable domain, remainder taken from reference TRBV9 and TRBJ1-4, is DSGVTQTPKHLITATGQRVTLRCSPRSGDLSVYWYQQSLDQGLQFLIQYYNGEERAKGNILERFSAQQFPDLHSELNLSSLELGDSALYFCASSATATNEKLFFGSGTQLSVL.